A single sample is the source of the 12 T cell receptor beta chains below, sequenced in a study of T cells expressing NK-cell markers. Each CDR3 protein gets one entry in TCRdb, which reprocessed the 5' RACE reads and gives no DNA. The specimen's table records a few hundred thousand distinct CDR3 sequences. The sequenced sample was blood T cells: a sorted CD56 or NKG2C T cell subset, CD4+ or CD8+ T cells, or bulk PBMC T cells (not recorded which). All receptors come from a man between 18 and 29 years old in good health.

The chain combines TRBV15 with TRBJ2-2; TCRdb's assignment of TRBD2 cannot be checked, as there is no DNA. CDR3 length equals 14 residues. Germline V gives CDR1 LNHNV, CDR2 YYDKDF (reference sequence). The CDR3 region is CASKRGDDTGELFF.

This chain uses TRBV12-3 or TRBV12-4 with TRBJ1-4. The CDR3 totals 12 residues. CDR3 in amino acids: CASSRESEKLFF.

V usage is TRBV9 and J usage is TRBJ2-1; TCRdb names TRBD2, which stays unverified in the absence of DNA. CDR1 and CDR2 from the germline V gene are SGDLS and YYNGEE. This CDR3 contains 15 residues. The CDR3 protein is CASSVAGLAGEEQFF.

The chain has TRBV7-2 and TRBJ2-3; lacking DNA, the TRBD1 call made by TCRdb goes unchecked. The CDR3 has 15 amino acids. CDR1 SGHTA and CDR2 FQGNSA come from the germline V gene. The CDR3 loop is CASSRDRVKGDTQYF.

The rearrangement uses TRBV27 and TRBJ2-5; without DNA, the TCRdb call of TRBD2 cannot be checked. The length of the CDR3 is 14 residues. The germline gives CDR1 MNHEY, CDR2 SMNVEV (reference sequence). CDR3 loop: CASARTSGVETQYF.

The V and J genes are TRBV12-3 or TRBV12-4 and TRBJ2-1. This CDR3 comprises 17 residues. The CDR3 here is CASSLGQTFGVMNEQFF.

This rearrangement joins TRBV12-3 or TRBV12-4 to TRBJ2-4; as DNA is missing, the TRBD2 call by TCRdb cannot be tested. The CDR3 has 16 residues. The CDR3 sequence is CASSFSGRFTKNIQYF.

The CDR3 region is CASSSGRRETQYF. The V gene is TRBV5-1, the J gene TRBJ2-5; TCRdb's D gene call, TRBD1, goes unchecked for lack of DNA. Germline V lookup: CDR1 SGHRS, CDR2 YFSETQ. The CDR3 is 13 residues long.

CDR3 amino acids: CASSPRTGAGQPQHF. The V call is TRBV7-8, the J call TRBJ1-5; TCRdb names TRBD1, which stays unverified in the absence of DNA. Germline CDR1 SGHVS, CDR2 FQNEAQ. CDR3 length: 15 amino acids. Looking up the rest from reference TRBV7-8 and TRBJ1-5 gives the full variable domain: GAGVSQSPRYKVAKRGQDVALRCDPISGHVSLFWYQQALGQGPEFLTYFQNEAQLDKSGLPSDRFFAERPEGSVSTLKIQRTQQEDSAVYLCASSPRTGAGQPQHFGDGTRLSIL.

V and J are TRBV5-5 and TRBJ1-5; TCRdb returns TRBD1, unconfirmable since there is no DNA. This CDR3 has 15 residues. CDR1 and CDR2 from the germline V gene are SGHKS and YYEKEE (reference sequence). The CDR3 protein is CASSVRQGTSQPQHF.

The genes are TRBV18 and TRBJ2-1. The CDR3 runs 13 residues. Germline assignment: CDR1 KGHSH and CDR2 LQKENI. CDR3 loop: CASSPLIDNEQFF.

V is TRBV12-3 or TRBV12-4 and J is TRBJ1-1. There are 14 residues in the CDR3. This chain's CDR3 is CASSRETSNTEAFF.